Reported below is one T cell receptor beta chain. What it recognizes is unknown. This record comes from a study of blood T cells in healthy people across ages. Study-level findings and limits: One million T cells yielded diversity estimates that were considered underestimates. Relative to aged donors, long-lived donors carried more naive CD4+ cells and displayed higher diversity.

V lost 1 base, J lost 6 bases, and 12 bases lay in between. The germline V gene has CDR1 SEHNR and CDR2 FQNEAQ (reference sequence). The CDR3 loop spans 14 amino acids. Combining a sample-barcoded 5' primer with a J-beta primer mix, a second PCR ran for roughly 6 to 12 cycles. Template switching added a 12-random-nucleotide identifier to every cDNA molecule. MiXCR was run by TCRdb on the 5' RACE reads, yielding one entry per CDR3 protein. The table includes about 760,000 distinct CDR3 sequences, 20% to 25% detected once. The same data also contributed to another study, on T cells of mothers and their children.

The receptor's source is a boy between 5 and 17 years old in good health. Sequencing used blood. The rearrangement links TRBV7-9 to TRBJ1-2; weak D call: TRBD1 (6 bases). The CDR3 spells CASSLGGPGNGYTF. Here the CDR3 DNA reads TGTGCCAGCAGCTTAGGGGGGCCGGGTAATGGCTACACCTTC.